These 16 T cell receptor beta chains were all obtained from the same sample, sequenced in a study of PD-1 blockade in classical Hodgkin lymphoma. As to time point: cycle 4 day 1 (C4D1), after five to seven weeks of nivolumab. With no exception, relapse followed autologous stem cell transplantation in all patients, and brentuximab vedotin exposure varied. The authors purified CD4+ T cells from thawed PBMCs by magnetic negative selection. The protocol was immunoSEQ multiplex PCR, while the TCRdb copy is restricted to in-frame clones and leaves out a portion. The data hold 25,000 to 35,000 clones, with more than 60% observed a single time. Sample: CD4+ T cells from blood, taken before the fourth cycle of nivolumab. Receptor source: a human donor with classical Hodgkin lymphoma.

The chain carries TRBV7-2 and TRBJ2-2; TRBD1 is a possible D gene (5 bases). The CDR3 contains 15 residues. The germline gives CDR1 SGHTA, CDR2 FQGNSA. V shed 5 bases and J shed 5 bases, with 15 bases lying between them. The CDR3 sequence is CASSPQGRGTGELFF. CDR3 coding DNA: TGTGCCAGCAGCCCTCAGGGAAGAGGAACCGGGGAGCTGTTTTTT.

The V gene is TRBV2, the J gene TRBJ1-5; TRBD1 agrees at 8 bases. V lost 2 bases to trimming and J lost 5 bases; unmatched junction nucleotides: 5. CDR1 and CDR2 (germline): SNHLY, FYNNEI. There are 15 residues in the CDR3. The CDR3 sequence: CASSEYAGGHQPQHF. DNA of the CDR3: TGTGCCAGCAGTGAATACGCAGGGGGCCATCAGCCCCAGCATTTT. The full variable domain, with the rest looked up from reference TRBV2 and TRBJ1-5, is EPEVTQTPSHQVTQMGQEVILRCVPISNHLYFYWYRQILGQKVEFLVSFYNNEISEKSEIFDDQFSVERPDGSNFTLKIRSTKLEDSAMYFCASSEYAGGHQPQHFGDGTRLSIL.

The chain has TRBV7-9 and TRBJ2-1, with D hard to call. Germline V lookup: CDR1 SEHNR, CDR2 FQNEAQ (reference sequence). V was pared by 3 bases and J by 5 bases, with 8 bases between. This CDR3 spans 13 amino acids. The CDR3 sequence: CASSFVRDNEQFF. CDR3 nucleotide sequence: TGTGCCAGCAGCTTTGTTAGAGACAATGAGCAGTTCTTC. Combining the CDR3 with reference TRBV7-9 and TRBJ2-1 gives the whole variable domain DTGVSQNPRHKITKRGQNVTFRCDPISEHNRLYWYRQTLGQGPEFLTYFQNEAQLEKSRLLSDRFSAERPKGSFSTLEIQRTEQGDSAMYLCASSFVRDNEQFFGPGTRLTVL.

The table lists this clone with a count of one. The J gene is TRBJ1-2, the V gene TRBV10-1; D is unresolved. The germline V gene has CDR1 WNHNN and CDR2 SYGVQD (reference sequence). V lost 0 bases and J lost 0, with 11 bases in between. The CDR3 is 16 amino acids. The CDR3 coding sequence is TGCGCCAGCAGTGAGTCGAGGGAGGTTTCTAACTATGGCTACACCTTC. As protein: CASSESREVSNYGYTF.

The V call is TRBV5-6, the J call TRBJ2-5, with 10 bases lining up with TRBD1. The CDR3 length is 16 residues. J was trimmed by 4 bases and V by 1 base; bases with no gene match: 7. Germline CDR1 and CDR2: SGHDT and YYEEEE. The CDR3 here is CASSLLGQGTAETQYF. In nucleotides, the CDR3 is TGTGCCAGCAGCTTGCTGGGACAGGGGACCGCAGAGACCCAGTACTTC.

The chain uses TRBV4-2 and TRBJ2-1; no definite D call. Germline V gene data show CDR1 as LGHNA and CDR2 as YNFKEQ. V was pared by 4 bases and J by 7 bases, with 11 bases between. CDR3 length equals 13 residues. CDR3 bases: TGTGCCAGCAGCCCCAAGGGAAGTAATGAGCAGTTCTTC. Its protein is CASSPKGSNEQFF.

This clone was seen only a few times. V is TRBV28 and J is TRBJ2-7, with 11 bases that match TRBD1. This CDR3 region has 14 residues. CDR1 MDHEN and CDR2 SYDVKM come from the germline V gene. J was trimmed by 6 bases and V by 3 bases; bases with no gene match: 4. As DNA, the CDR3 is TGTGCCAGCAGTTTTAGGGGACAGGGGGGCGAGCAGTACTTC. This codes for CASSFRGQGGEQYF.

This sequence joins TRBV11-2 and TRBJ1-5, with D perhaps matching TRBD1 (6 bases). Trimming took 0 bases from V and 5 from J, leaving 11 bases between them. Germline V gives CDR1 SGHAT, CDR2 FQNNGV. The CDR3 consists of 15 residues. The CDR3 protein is CASSLDRGPYQPQHF. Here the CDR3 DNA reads TGTGCCAGCAGCTTAGATCGGGGGCCGTATCAGCCCCAGCATTTT.

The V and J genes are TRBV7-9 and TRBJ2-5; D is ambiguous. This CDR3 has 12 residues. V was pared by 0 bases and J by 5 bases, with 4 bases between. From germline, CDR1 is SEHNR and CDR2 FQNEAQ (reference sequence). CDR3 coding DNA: TGTGCCAGCAGCTTAGCGTGGGAGACCCAGTACTTC. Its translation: CASSLAWETQYF.

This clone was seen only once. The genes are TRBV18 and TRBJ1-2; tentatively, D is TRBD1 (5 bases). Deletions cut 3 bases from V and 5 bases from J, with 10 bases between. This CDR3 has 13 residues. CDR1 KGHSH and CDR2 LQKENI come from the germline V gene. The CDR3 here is CASSPPGEYGYTF. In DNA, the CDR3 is TGTGCCAGCTCACCCCCGGGGGAATATGGCTACACCTTC.

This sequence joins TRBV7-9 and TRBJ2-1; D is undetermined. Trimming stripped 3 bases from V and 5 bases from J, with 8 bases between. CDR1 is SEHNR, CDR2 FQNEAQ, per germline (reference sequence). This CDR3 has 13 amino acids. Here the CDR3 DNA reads TGTGCCAGCAGCTTGGGCGTCAACAATGAGCAGTTCTTC. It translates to CASSLGVNNEQFF.

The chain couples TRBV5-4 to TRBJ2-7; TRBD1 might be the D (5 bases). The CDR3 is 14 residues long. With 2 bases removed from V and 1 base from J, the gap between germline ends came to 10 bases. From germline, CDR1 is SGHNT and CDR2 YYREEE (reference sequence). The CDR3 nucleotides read TGTGCCAGCAGCTTTGATCAGGGATCCTACGAGCAGTACTTC. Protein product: CASSFDQGSYEQYF.

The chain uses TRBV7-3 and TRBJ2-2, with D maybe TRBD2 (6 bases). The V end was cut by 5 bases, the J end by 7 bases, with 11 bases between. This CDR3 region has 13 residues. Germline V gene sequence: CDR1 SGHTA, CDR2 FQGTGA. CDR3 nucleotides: TGTGCCAGCAGCGCTAGCGAGGGCGGGGAGCTGTTTTTT. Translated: CASSASEGGELFF. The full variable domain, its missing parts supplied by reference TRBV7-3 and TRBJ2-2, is GAGVSQTPSNKVTEKGKYVELRCDPISGHTALYWYRQSLGQGPEFLIYFQGTGAADDSGLPNDRFFAVRPEGSVSTLKIQRTERGDSAVYLCASSASEGGELFFGEGSRLTVL.

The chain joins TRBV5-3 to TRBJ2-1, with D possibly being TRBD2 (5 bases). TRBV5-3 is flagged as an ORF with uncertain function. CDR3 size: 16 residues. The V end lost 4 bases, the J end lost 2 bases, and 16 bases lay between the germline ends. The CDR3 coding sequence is TGTGCCAGAAGCCTCGTGAGGGCGGACCCCTACAATGAGCAGTTCTTC. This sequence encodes CARSLVRADPYNEQFF.

CDR3 coding DNA: TGTGCCATCAGTGAGTGGGAGAGAGAGACCCAGTACTTC. Its translation: CAISEWERETQYF. The V gene is TRBV10-3, the J gene TRBJ2-5; the D gene is possibly TRBD2 (5 bases). The CDR3 spans 13 residues. Germline V gene data show CDR1 as ENHRY and CDR2 as SYGVKD. The V gene lost 1 base and the J gene lost 4 bases, with 7 bases spanning the gap.

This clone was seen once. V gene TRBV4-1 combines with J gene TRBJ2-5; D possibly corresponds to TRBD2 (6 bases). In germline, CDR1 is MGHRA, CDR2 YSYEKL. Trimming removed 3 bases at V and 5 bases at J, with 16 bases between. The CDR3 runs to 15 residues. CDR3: CASSHSILEGETQYF. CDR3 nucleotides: TGCGCCAGCAGCCACAGCATCCTGGAGGGGGAGACCCAGTACTTC.